What follows describes a single T cell receptor (beta chain). These data belong to a study of cytotoxic CD8 clonotypes in ibrutinib-treated CLL. Study overall: Partial response occurred in roughly 25 patients and complete response in 2; at median around 70 months, roughly 14 remained remitted and about 12 progressed. Averaging across samples gave roughly 250,000 productive templates and approximately 87,000 productive rearrangements.

With 2 bases removed from V and 0 bases from J, the gap between germline ends came to 11 bases. The CDR3 runs 16 residues. Looked up from germline, CDR1 is MNHNS and CDR2 is SASEGT. Assay used: immunoSEQ multiplex PCR; TCRdb lists only in-frame clones, some missing. The sample yields 75,000 to 80,000 clones, approximately 87% seen once. This sample comprised PBMCs, obtained after 24 months of ibrutinib treatment. This TCR derives from a human donor with chronic lymphocytic leukemia. The chain uses TRBV6-1 and TRBJ1-3; no reliable D call. The CDR3 loop reads CASSENGFNSGNTIYF. The CDR3 region has the DNA TGTGCCAGCAGTGAAAACGGCTTCAACTCTGGAAACACCATATATTTT.